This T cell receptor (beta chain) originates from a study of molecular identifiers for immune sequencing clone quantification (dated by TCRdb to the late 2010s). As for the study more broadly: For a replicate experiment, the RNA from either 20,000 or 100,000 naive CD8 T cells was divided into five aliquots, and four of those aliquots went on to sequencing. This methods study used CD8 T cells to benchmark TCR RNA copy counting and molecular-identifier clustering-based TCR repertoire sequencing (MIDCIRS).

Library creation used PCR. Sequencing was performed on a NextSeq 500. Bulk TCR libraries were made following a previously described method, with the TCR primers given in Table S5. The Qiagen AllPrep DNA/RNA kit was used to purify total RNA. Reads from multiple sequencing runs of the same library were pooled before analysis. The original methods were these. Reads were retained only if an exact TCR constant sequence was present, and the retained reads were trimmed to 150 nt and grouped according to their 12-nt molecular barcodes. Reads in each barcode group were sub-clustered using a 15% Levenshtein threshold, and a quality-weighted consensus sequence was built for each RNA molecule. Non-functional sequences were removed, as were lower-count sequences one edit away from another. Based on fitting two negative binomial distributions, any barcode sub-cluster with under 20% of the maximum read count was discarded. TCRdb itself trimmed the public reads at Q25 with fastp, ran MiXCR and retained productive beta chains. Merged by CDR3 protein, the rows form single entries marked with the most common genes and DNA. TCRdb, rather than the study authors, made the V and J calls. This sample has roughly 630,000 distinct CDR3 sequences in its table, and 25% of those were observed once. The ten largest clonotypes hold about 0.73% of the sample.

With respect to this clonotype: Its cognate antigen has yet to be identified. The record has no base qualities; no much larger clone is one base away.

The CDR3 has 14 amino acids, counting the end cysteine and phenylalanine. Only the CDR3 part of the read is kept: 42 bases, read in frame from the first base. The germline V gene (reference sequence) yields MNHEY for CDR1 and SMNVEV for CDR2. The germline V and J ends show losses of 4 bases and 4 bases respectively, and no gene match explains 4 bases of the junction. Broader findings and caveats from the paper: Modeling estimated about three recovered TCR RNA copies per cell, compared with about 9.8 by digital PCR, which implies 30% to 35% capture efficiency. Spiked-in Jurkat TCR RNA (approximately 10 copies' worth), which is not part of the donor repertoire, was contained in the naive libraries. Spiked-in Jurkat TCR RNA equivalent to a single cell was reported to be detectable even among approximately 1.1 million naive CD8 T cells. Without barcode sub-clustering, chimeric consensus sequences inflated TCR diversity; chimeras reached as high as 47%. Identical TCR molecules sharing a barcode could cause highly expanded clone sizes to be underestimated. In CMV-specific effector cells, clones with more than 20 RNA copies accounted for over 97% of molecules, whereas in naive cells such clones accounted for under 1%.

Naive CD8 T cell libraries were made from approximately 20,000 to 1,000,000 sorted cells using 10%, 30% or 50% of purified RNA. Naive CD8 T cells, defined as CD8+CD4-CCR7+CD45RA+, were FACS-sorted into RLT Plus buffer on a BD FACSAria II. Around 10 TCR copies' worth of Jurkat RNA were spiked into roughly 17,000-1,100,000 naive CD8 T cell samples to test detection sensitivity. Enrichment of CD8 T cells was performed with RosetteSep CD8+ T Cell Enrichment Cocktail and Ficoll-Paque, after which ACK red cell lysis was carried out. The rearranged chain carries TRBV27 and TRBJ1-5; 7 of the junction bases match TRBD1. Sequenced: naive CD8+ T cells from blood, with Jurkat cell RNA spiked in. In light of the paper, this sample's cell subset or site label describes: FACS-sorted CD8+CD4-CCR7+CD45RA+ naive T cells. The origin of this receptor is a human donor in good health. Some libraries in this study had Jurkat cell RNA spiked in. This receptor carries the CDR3 CASSYGTENQPQHF. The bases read TGTGCCAGCAGTTACGGGACAGAGAATCAGCCCCAGCATTTT.